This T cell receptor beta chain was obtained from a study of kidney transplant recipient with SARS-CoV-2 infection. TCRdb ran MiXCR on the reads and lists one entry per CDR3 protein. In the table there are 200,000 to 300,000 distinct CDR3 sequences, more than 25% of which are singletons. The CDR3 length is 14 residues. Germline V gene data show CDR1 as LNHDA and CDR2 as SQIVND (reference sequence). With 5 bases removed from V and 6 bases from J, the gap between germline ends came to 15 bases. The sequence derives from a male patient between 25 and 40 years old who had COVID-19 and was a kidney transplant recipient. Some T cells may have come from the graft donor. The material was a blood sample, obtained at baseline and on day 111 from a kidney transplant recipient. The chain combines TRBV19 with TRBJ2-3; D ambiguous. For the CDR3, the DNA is TGTGCCAGTAGTTCGACTCAACCTTACGATACGCAGTATTTT. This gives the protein CASSSTQPYDTQYF.